The sequence of this T cell receptor (beta chain) was determined in a study of Ad26.COV2.S vaccination and SARS-CoV-2 variants. Study-level background: Trial arm assignment for the donor was COV1001 Ad26.COV2.S. Study results and limitations: Comparable non-spike TCR breadth was observed in vaccine and placebo recipients.

A note on this clone: Its antigen is not known.

Treatment noted: roughly 19 received Ad26.COV2.S at low or high dose, single or two shots; roughly 5 received placebo; per-sample allocation not given. Day 63 after the first injection of vaccine or placebo was the sampling time. Libraries were prepared by immunoSEQ multiplex PCR; TCRdb keeps only in-frame clonotypes and omits some of them. This table has about 430,000 clones, around 90% appearing once. Between the trimmed V and J ends, which lost 6 bases and 4 bases, there was a span of 17 bases. CDR3 size: 15 residues. Germline V gene data show CDR1 as MGHDK and CDR2 as SYGVNS. The rearrangement joins TRBV25-1 to TRBJ2-3, with TRBD2 as a possible D gene (5 bases). The sample in question was peripheral blood, obtained in a trial of Ad26.COV2.S vaccine versus placebo. The receptor's source is a person between 18 and 59 years old who received the Ad26.COV2.S COVID-19 vaccine or a placebo. Written as DNA, the CDR3 is TGTGCCAGCAGCTCGTTTGTCCCCGGGGCAGATACGCAGTATTTT. Protein product: CASSSFVPGADTQYF.